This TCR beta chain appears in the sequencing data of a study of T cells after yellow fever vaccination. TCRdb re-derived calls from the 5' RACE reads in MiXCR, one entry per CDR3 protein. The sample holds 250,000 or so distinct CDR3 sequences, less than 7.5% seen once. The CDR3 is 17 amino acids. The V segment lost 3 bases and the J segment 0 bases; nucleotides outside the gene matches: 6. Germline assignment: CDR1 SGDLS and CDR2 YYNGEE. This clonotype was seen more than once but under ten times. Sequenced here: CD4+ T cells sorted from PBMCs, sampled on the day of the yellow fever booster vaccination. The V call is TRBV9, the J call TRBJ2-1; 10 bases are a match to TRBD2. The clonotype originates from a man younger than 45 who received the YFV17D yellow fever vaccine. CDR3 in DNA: TGTGCCAGCAGCGGGACTAGCGGTTTTAGCTCCTACAATGAGCAGTTCTTC. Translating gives CASSGTSGFSSYNEQFF.